What follows describes a single TCR beta chain. The CDR3 totals 12 residues. Per germline, CDR1 GTSNPN and CDR2 SVGIG (reference sequence). Trimming left V 4 bases short and J 7 bases short, with 14 bases between. This specimen comes from a study of cytomegalovirus exposure and HLA in healthy donors. Primers: 60 Vbeta forward and 13 Jbeta reverse. The data were produced by immunoSEQ multiplex PCR, yet TCRdb's version contains in-frame clones alone and is incomplete. The sample holds fewer than 200,000 clones, about 78% seen once. The chain couples TRBV30 to TRBJ2-7; D gene uncertain. Sequencing input: PBMCs. This TCR was recovered from a man between 60 and 75 years old in good health and CMV-seronegative. This CDR3 is CAWTPTRAEQYF. Here the CDR3 DNA reads TGTGCCTGGACCCCCACGCGCGCGGAGCAGTACTTC.